This passage covers 25 T cell receptor beta chains from one sample sequenced in a study of beta chain features in type 1 diabetes. Findings and limits, study-wide: When Type 1 diabetes patients were examined, their TCRB CDR3s proved moderately but significantly shorter in all four CD4+ subsets.

Which antigens these TCRs recognize remains unknown. The entirety of the isolated RNA underwent reverse transcription, so expressed TCRB transcripts were sequenced. Sequenced by immunoSEQ multiplex PCR; TCRdb stores in-frame clones only, minus some. The profile covers 600,000 or so clones, with roughly an eighth appearing a single time and around 0.12% taken by the ten largest. The sequencing sample was made of naive CD4+ T cells from blood. Receptor source: a man aged 30 to 45 with type 1 diabetes.

Only a few counts were recorded for this clone. The gene calls are TRBV2 and TRBJ1-5; D gene unclear. V dropped 2 bases and J dropped 1 base, with 9 bases sitting between them. The CDR3 covers 15 residues. CDR1 and CDR2 from the germline V gene are SNHLY and FYNNEI. CDR3 sequence (DNA): TGTGCCAGCAGTGAACGCTTAGGGAGCAATCAGCCCCAGCATTTT. The encoded protein is CASSERLGSNQPQHF.

This clone showed up just a few times. The genes are TRBV11-2 and TRBJ2-3, with D unclear. This CDR3 is built from 11 residues. CDR1 and CDR2 from the germline V gene are SGHAT and FQNNGV. Trimming took 2 bases from V and 6 from J, leaving 3 bases between them. In nucleotides, the CDR3 is TGTGCCAGCAGCTTAATGGATACGCAGTATTTT. This encodes CASSLMDTQYF.

J is TRBJ1-1 and V is TRBV9, with D maybe TRBD1 (5 bases). Trimming shortened V by 0 bases and J by 5 bases, and 8 bases separated the two germline ends. The germline gives CDR1 SGDLS, CDR2 YYNGEE. This CDR3 has 13 residues. The CDR3 here is CASSVAGITEAFF. CDR3 DNA sequence: TGTGCCAGCAGCGTAGCAGGGATTACTGAAGCTTTCTTT.

A few counts support this clone. V is TRBV5-4 and J is TRBJ1-4; 8 nucleotides line up with TRBD1. The ends lost 4 bases at V and 8 bases at J; junction bases unmatched: 10. The germline V gene has CDR1 SGHNT and CDR2 YYREEE (reference sequence). This CDR3 has 15 residues. The CDR3 DNA reads TGTGCCAGCAGCCGCAAACAGGGGGGGTCGGAAAAACTGTTTTTT. This sequence encodes CASSRKQGGSEKLFF.

This clone has a handful of counts. The chain couples TRBV29-1 to TRBJ2-5, with unresolved D. V gave up 6 bases and J gave up 4 bases, with 9 bases separating them. This CDR3 is 11 amino acids long. Germline loops: CDR1 SQVTM, CDR2 ANQGSEA. CDR3 in amino acids: CSVADAETQYF. CDR3 DNA sequence: TGCAGCGTCGCCGACGCAGAGACCCAGTACTTC.

The chain is built from TRBV14 and TRBJ2-1; 7 nucleotides align to TRBD1. The CDR3 runs to 14 residues. V was clipped by 3 bases and J by 2 bases; unmatched bases: 1. Germline V lookup: CDR1 SGHDN, CDR2 FVKESK. CDR3 residues: CASSQGTAYNEQFF. The CDR3 DNA sequence: TGTGCCAGCAGCCAGGGGACAGCCTACAATGAGCAGTTCTTC.

In its sample, this clone was seen a few times. This chain links TRBV5-6 with TRBJ2-4; D unclear. Between the trimmed V and J ends, which lost 2 bases and 2 bases, there was a span of 5 bases. The CDR3 sequence is 13 residues long. The germline V gene encodes CDR1 SGHDT and CDR2 YYEEEE. This chain's CDR3 is CASSFRTKNIQYF. In DNA form, the CDR3 reads TGTGCCAGCAGCTTTAGGACCAAAAACATTCAGTACTTC.

The V call is TRBV7-2, the J call TRBJ2-7; a possible D gene is TRBD1 (6 bases). The V gene lost 0 bases and the J gene lost 4 bases, with 10 bases spanning the gap. Germline-derived CDR1 and CDR2 are SGHTA and FQGNSA. The CDR3 is 14 amino acids. The DNA of the CDR3 is TGTGCCAGCAGCTTAGCCAGGGACATATACGAGCAGTACTTC. Protein sequence: CASSLARDIYEQYF.

This sequence joins TRBV7-2 and TRBJ1-2, with no clear D. Trimming shortened V by 8 bases and J by 4 bases, and 14 bases separated the two germline ends. CDR1 is SGHTA, CDR2 FQGNSA, per germline. This CDR3 has 13 amino acids. DNA for the CDR3: TGTGCCAGCGGGCCAACTGGAGGCTATGGCTACACCTTC. Amino acid sequence: CASGPTGGYGYTF.

The table lists this clone with a few counts. The rearrangement links TRBV11-2 to TRBJ2-3; TRBD2 is a possible D gene (6 bases). The V gene's germline CDR1 is SGHAT and CDR2 FQNNGV. CDR3 length: 15 residues. V gave up 1 base and J gave up 1 base, with 9 bases separating them. The CDR3 loop is CASSLAGGGTDTQYF. CDR3 in DNA: TGTGCCAGCAGCTTAGCCGGGGGAGGCACAGATACGCAGTATTTT.

J is TRBJ1-2 and V is TRBV5-8, with TRBD1 matching over 7 bases. Germline V gene sequence: CDR1 SGHTS, CDR2 YDEGEE. The CDR3 runs 14 residues. The junction had 4 bases not matched to a gene; V was cut back by 3 bases and J by 2 bases. The CDR3 sequence is CASSWGQRNYGYTF. The CDR3 DNA reads as TGTGCCAGCAGCTGGGGACAGAGAAACTATGGCTACACCTTC.

This clone was found a few times. A junction boundary mismatches the germline segment, possibly from a read error. This chain links TRBV2 with TRBJ2-4; 11 positions match TRBD1. CDR3 length equals 20 residues. Germline V lookup: CDR1 SNHLY, CDR2 FYNNEI. The CDR3 region has the DNA TGTGCCAGCAGTGATAATGGACAGGGGGCGCAGGGCCAGAGCGCTACGGGTCACATCTTC. Protein sequence: CASSDNGQGAQGQSATGHIF.

This clone was observed a few times. V usage is TRBV5-4 and J usage is TRBJ1-2; D may be TRBD1 (6 bases). Trimming shortened V by 0 bases and J by 0 bases, and 9 bases separated the two germline ends. CDR3 size: 15 residues. Germline values: CDR1 SGHNT, CDR2 YYREEE (reference sequence). CDR3 nucleotide sequence: TGTGCCAGCAGCTTGGGACAGGAGACTAACTATGGCTACACCTTC. Its protein product is CASSLGQETNYGYTF.

The V call is TRBV9, the J call TRBJ2-1; 7 bases are a match to TRBD1. Germline V gene data show CDR1 as SGDLS and CDR2 as YYNGEE. The ends lost 0 bases at V and 4 bases at J; junction bases unmatched: 4. The CDR3 spans 15 residues. The CDR3 spells CASSVEQGSYNEQFF. The CDR3 bases are TGTGCCAGCAGCGTAGAACAGGGGTCGTACAATGAGCAGTTCTTC.

This clone was seen a few times. The J gene is TRBJ1-2, the V gene TRBV29-1; TRBD1 matches 8 bases. From germline, CDR1 is SQVTM and CDR2 ANQGSEA. Trimming at V came to 4 bases and at J to 4 bases, leaving 5 bases not matched to a gene. The CDR3 length is 13 residues. The CDR3 spells CSVGGQGGYGYTF. The CDR3 DNA is TGCAGCGTTGGAGGACAGGGTGGCTATGGCTACACCTTC. Using reference TRBV29-1 and TRBJ1-2 for the parts outside the CDR3, the full variable domain is SAVISQKPSRDICQRGTSLTIQCQVDSQVTMMFWYRQQPGQSLTLIATANQGSEATYESGFVIDKFPISRPNLTFSTLTVSNMSPEDSSIYLCSVGGQGGYGYTFGSGTRLTVV.

V usage is TRBV4-3 and J usage is TRBJ2-1; 13 nucleotides agree with TRBD2. Trimming at V came to 1 base and at J to 9 bases, leaving 15 bases not matched to a gene. This CDR3 is built from 19 residues. Germline CDR1 and CDR2: LGHNA and YSLEER. In nucleotides, the CDR3 is TGCGCCAGCAGCCAAGCACTAGCGGGGGGGCCGGGGTTTTCGGTTGAGCAGTTCTTC. Translated, it gives CASSQALAGGPGFSVEQFF.

The chain uses TRBV27 and TRBJ2-7; 7 nucleotides agree with TRBD1. The CDR3 loop spans 14 amino acids. In germline, CDR1 is MNHEY, CDR2 SMNVEV (reference sequence). Trimming took 10 bases from V and 4 from J; bases not matched to a gene: 13. The DNA for the CDR3 is TGTGCCACCCGTAAGACAGGGTTGACGTACGAGCAGTACTTC. This translates into CATRKTGLTYEQYF.

The chain combines TRBV14 with TRBJ1-2; no reliable D call. Germline V gives CDR1 SGHDN, CDR2 FVKESK. With 2 bases removed from V and 2 bases from J, the gap between germline ends came to 6 bases. CDR3 length: 13 amino acids. Here the CDR3 DNA reads TGTGCCAGCAGCCAATCTGGGAACTATGGCTACACCTTC. Translation: CASSQSGNYGYTF.

Note on this clone: The same CDR3 also results from other DNA sequences found in this sample. The J gene is TRBJ1-1, the V gene TRBV7-2; TRBD1 is a possible D gene (6 bases). Per the germline V gene, CDR1 is SGHTA and CDR2 is FQGNSA. This CDR3 has 13 amino acids. Trimming removed 6 bases from V and 4 bases from J, with 12 bases in between. CDR3 DNA sequence: TGTGCCAGCAGTTCACAGGGAGGCACTGAAGCTTTCTTT. Its translation is CASSSQGGTEAFF. Looking up the rest from reference TRBV7-2 and TRBJ1-1 gives the full variable domain: GAGVSQSPSNKVTEKGKDVELRCDPISGHTALYWYRQSLGQGLEFLIYFQGNSAPDKSGLPSDRFSAERTGGSVSTLTIQRTQQEDSAVYLCASSSQGGTEAFFGQGTRLTVV.

The V and J genes are TRBV9 and TRBJ1-2, with a possible D match to TRBD1 (5 bases). The V end was cut by 6 bases, the J end by 3 bases, with 18 bases between. The CDR3 consists of 15 residues. Germline V gives CDR1 SGDLS, CDR2 YYNGEE. CDR3 coding DNA: TGTGCCAGCAACCCCGCAGGGAGCTTTGACTATGGCTACACCTTC. Translated: CASNPAGSFDYGYTF. The variable domain in full, with the rest retrieved from reference TRBV9 and TRBJ1-2, is DSGVTQTPKHLITATGQRVTLRCSPRSGDLSVYWYQQSLDQGLQFLIQYYNGEERAKGNILERFSAQQFPDLHSELNLSSLELGDSALYFCASNPAGSFDYGYTFGSGTRLTVV.

This clone was counted between two and nine times. The rearrangement uses TRBV7-2 and TRBJ1-4, with 8 bases matching TRBD1. Unmatched junction bases numbered 3, after V lost 5 bases and J lost 1 base. Germline loops: CDR1 SGHTA, CDR2 FQGNSA. The CDR3 extends over 15 amino acids. CDR3 coding DNA: TGTGCCAGCAGCCAAGACAGGGGAACTAATGAAAAACTGTTTTTT. This encodes CASSQDRGTNEKLFF.

This clone has a handful of counts. The rearrangement uses TRBV7-9 and TRBJ2-7; D unresolved. CDR1 is SEHNR, CDR2 FQNEAQ, per germline (reference sequence). CDR3 length: 15 amino acids. The V and J ends lost 2 bases and 6 bases respectively, with 17 bases between them. DNA of the CDR3: TGTGCCAGCAGCTTAACCGGTGGCAGGCCCCTCGAGCAGTACTTC. Residues: CASSLTGGRPLEQYF. The full variable domain, in which reference TRBV7-9 and TRBJ2-7 provide the parts outside the CDR3, is DTGVSQNPRHKITKRGQNVTFRCDPISEHNRLYWYRQTLGQGPEFLTYFQNEAQLEKSRLLSDRFSAERPKGSFSTLEIQRTEQGDSAMYLCASSLTGGRPLEQYFGPGTRLTVT.

There are a few counts of this clone. This chain uses TRBV5-1 with TRBJ2-1; perhaps D is TRBD1 or TRBD2 (5 bases each). The CDR3 spans 15 residues. From germline, CDR1 is SGHRS and CDR2 YFSETQ. V lost 5 bases to trimming and J lost 6 bases, with 18 bases between them. The CDR3 region has the DNA TGCGCCAGCAGTCAAGGGACCAGCAAGAGCAATGAGCAGTTCTTC. Protein product: CASSQGTSKSNEQFF. Complete variable domain (other parts from reference TRBV5-1 and TRBJ2-1): KAGVTQTPRYLIKTRGQQVTLSCSPISGHRSVSWYQQTPGQGLQFLFEYFSETQRNKGNFPGRFSGRQFSNSRSEMNVSTLELGDSALYLCASSQGTSKSNEQFFGPGTRLTVL.

This clone was seen more than once but under ten times. J is TRBJ2-5 and V is TRBV11-3; 10 nucleotides match TRBD1. The germline V gene encodes CDR1 SGHNT and CDR2 YENEEA. The CDR3 totals 15 residues. J was trimmed by 1 base and V by 6 bases; bases with no gene match: 5. The CDR3 sequence: CASRPGQGLQETQYF. CDR3 in DNA: TGTGCCAGCAGGCCGGGACAGGGGCTCCAAGAGACCCAGTACTTC.

This clone has more than one count but fewer than ten. The genes are TRBV30 and TRBJ1-6; possibly TRBD1 for D (5 bases). Germline V gene sequence: CDR1 GTSNPN, CDR2 SVGIG (reference sequence). The CDR3 runs to 14 residues. V was clipped by 3 bases and J by 10 bases, with 16 bases between them. CDR3 nucleotide sequence: TGTGCCTGGAGGGTGGGACGGAGGGAGTCACCCCTCCACTTT. The encoded protein is CAWRVGRRESPLHF.